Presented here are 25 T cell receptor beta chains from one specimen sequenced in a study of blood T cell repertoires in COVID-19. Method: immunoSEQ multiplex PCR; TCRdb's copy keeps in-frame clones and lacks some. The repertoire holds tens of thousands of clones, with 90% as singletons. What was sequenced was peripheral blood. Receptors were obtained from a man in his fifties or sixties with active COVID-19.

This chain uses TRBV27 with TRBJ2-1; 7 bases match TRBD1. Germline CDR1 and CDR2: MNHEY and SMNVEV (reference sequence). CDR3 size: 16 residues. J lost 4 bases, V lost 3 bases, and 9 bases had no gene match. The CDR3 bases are TGTGCCAGCAGTTTCCGGGACAGACTACTTTACAATGAGCAGTTCTTC. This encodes CASSFRDRLLYNEQFF.

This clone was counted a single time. This CDR3 reads CASSQDLAGGMNEQFF. The CDR3 region has the DNA TGTGCCAGCAGCCAAGACCTAGCGGGGGGTATGAATGAGCAGTTCTTC. This rearrangement joins TRBV4-2 to TRBJ2-1; 11 bases line up with TRBD2. CDR1 is LGHNA and CDR2 is YNFKEQ in the germline V gene. V dropped 0 bases and J dropped 7; count of bases not matched to a gene: 5. CDR3 length: 16 residues.

The CDR3 coding sequence is TGTGCCAGCAGTTTTTGGGGACAGGTGAACACTGAAGCTTTCTTT. Translated, it gives CASSFWGQVNTEAFF. The chain recombines TRBV6-6 with TRBJ1-1; the match to TRBD1 covers 8 bases. This CDR3 is built from 15 residues. The germline CDR1 and CDR2 sequences are MNHNY and SVGAGI (reference sequence). The trim removed 4 bases at V and 0 bases at J, leaving 4 bases unmatched.

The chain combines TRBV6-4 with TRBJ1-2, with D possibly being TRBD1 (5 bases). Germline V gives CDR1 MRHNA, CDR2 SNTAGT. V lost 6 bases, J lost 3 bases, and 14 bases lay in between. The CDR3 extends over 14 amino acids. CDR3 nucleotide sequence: TGTGCCAGCAGCCCGGCGCCAGGGTACTATGGCTACACCTTC. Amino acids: CASSPAPGYYGYTF.

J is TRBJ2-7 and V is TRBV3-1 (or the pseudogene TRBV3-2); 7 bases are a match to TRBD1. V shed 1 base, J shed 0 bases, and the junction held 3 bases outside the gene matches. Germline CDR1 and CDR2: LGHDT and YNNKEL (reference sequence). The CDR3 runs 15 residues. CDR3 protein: CASSQARDSSYEQYF. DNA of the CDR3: TGTGCCAGCAGCCAAGCCCGGGACAGCTCCTACGAGCAGTACTTC.

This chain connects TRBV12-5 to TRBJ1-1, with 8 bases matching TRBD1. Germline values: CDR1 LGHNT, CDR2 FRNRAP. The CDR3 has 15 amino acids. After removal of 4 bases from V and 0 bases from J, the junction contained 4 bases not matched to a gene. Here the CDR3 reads CASGSGQGMNTEAFF. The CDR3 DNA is TGTGCTAGTGGTTCCGGACAGGGAATGAACACTGAAGCTTTCTTT.

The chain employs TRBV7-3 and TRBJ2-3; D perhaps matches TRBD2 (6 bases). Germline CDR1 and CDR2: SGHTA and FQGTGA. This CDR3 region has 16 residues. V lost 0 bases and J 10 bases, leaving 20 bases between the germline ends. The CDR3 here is CASSLTGYGSGSAQYF. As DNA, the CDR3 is TGTGCCAGCAGCTTAACAGGGTACGGCTCCGGGAGTGCGCAGTATTTT.

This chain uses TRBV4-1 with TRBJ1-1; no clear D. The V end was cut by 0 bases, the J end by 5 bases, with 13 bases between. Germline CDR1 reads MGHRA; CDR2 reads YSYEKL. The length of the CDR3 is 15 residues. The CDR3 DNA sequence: TGCGCCAGCAGCCAAGAAGCGGTAGGAGGGACTGAAGCTTTCTTT. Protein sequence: CASSQEAVGGTEAFF.

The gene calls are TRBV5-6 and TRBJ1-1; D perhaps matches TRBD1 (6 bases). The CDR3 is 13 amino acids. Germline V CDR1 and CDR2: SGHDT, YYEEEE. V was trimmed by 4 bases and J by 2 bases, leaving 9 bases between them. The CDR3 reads CASSIQGNTEAFF. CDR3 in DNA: TGTGCCAGCAGCATACAGGGCAACACTGAAGCTTTCTTT.

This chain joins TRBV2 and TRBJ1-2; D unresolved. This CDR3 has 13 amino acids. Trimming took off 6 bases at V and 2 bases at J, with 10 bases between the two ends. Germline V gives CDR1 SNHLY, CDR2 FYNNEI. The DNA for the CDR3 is TGTGCCAGCAGCGAAACGGGGAACTATGGCTACACCTTC. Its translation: CASSETGNYGYTF.

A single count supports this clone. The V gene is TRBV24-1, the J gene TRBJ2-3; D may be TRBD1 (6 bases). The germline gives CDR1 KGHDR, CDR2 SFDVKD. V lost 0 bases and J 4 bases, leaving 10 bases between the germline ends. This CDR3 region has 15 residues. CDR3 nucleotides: TGTGCCACCAGTGATTTGGTGGGGGCCTCAGATACGCAGTATTTT. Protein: CATSDLVGASDTQYF.

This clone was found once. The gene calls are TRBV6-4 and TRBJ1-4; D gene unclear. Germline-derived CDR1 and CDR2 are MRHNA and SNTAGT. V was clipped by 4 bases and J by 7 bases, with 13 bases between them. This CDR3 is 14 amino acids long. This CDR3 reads CASSATVNSEKLFF. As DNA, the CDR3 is TGTGCCAGCAGTGCTACAGTGAACTCTGAAAAACTGTTTTTT.

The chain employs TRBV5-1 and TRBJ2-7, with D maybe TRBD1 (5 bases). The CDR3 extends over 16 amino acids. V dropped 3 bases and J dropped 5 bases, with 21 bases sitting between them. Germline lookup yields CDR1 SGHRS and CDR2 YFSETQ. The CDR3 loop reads CASSSQGQGISDEQYF. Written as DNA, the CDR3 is TGCGCCAGCAGCTCCCAAGGGCAGGGAATTTCGGACGAGCAGTACTTC.

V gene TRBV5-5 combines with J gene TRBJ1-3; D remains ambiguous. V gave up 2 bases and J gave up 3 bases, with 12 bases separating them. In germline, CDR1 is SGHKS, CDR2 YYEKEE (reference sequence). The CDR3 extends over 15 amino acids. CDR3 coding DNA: TGTGCCAGCAGCTTTGGGCCTCTGAATGGAAACACCATATATTTT. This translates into CASSFGPLNGNTIYF.

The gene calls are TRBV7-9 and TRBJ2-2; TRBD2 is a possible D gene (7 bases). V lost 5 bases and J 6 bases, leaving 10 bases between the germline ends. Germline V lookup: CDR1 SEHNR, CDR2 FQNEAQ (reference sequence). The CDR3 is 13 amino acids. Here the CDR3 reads CASSRGAAGELFF. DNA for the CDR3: TGTGCCAGCAGCCGGGGGGCGGCCGGGGAGCTGTTTTTT.

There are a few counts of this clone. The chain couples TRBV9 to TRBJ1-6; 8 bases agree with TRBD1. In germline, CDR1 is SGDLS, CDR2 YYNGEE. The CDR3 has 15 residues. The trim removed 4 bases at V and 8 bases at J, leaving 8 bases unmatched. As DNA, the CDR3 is TGTGCCAGCAGCATGACAGGGGAGGTTCATTCACCCCTCCACTTT. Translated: CASSMTGEVHSPLHF.

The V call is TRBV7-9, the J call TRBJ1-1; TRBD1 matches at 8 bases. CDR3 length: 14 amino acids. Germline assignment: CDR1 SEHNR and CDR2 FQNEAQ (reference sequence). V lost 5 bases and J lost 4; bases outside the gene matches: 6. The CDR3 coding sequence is TGTGCCAGCAGCACAAGGACAGGGATCACTGAAGCTTTCTTT. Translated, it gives CASSTRTGITEAFF. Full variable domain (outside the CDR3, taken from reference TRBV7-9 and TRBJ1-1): DTGVSQNPRHKITKRGQNVTFRCDPISEHNRLYWYRQTLGQGPEFLTYFQNEAQLEKSRLLSDRFSAERPKGSFSTLEIQRTEQGDSAMYLCASSTRTGITEAFFGQGTRLTVV.

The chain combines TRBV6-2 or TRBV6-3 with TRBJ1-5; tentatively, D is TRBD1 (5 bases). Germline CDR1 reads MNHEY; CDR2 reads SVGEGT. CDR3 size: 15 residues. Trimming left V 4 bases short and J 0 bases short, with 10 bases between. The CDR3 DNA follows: TGTGCCAGCAGTTCCGACAGAGCTAGCAATCAGCCCCAGCATTTT. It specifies CASSSDRASNQPQHF.

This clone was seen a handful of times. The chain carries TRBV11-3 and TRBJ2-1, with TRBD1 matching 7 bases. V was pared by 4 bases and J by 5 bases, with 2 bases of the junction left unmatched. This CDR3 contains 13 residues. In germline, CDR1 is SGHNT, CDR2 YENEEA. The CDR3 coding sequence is TGTGCCAGCAGCTACGACAGGGACAATGAGCAGTTCTTC. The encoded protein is CASSYDRDNEQFF. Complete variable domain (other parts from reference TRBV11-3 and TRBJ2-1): EAGVVQSPRYKIIEKKQPVAFWCNPISGHNTLYWYLQNLGQGPELLIRYENEEAVDDSQLPKDRFSAERLKGVDSTLKIQPAELGDSAVYLCASSYDRDNEQFFGPGTRLTVL.

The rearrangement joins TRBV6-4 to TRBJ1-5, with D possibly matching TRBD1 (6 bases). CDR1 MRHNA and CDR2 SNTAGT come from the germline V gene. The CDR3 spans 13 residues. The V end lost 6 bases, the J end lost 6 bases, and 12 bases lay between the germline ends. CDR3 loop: CASSALGGQPQHF. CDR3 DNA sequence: TGTGCCAGCAGCGCTTTAGGGGGTCAGCCCCAGCATTTT.

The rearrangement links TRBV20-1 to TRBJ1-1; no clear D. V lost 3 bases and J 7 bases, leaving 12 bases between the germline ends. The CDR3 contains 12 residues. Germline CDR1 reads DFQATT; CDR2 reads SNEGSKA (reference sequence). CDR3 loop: CSASGRVDEAFF. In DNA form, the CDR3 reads TGCAGTGCTAGTGGTCGAGTCGATGAAGCTTTCTTT.

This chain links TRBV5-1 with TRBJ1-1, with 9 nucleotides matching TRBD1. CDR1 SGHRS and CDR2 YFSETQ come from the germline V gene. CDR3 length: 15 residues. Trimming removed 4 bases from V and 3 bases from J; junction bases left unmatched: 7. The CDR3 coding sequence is TGCGCCAGCAGCGCGGGGACAGGGTTGTACACTGAAGCTTTCTTT. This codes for CASSAGTGLYTEAFF.

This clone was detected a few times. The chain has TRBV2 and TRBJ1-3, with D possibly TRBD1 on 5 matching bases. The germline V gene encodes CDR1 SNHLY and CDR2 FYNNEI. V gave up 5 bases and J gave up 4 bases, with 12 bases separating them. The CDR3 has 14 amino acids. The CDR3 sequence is CASSPPRGGNTIYF. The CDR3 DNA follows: TGTGCCAGCAGTCCCCCCCGGGGGGGAAACACCATATATTTT. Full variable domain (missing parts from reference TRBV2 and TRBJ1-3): EPEVTQTPSHQVTQMGQEVILRCVPISNHLYFYWYRQILGQKVEFLVSFYNNEISEKSEIFDDQFSVERPDGSNFTLKIRSTKLEDSAMYFCASSPPRGGNTIYFGEGSWLTVV.

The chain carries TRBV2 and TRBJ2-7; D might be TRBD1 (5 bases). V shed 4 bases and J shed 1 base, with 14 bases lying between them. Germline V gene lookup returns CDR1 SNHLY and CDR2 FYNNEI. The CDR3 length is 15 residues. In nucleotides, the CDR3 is TGTGCCAGCAGTGGCCGACAGAGTCTATCCTACGAGCAGTACTTC. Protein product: CASSGRQSLSYEQYF.

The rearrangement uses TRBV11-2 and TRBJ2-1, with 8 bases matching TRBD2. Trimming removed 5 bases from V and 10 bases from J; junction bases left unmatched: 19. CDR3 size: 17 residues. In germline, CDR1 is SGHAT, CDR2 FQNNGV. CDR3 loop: CASSPRLNGGASGEQFF. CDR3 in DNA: TGTGCCAGCAGCCCCCGACTCAACGGGGGGGCCTCGGGGGAGCAGTTCTTC.